This is a list of T cell receptor beta chains from one sample in a study of Graves' ophthalmopathy and Graves' hyperthyroidism. One entry per CDR3 protein results from TCRdb running MiXCR on the multiplex PCR reads. Among hundreds of thousands of distinct CDR3 sequences listed, around 21% were seen once. The sample comprised peripheral blood. The receptors shown here come from a woman aged 18-35 years with stable Graves' hyperthyroidism. CDR3s include the opening cysteine and the closing phenylalanine or tryptophan. The order of the fields is CDR3 DNA, CDR3 protein, D gene, J gene, clone size, V gene. The D gene is left open where the match is weak. Expanded clones get a size class; other rows say once, few or many, or leave the size out.

cdr3_nt: TGTGCCAGCAGTTCGAATAGCAATCAGCCCCAGCATTTT
cdr3_aa: CASSSNSNQPQHF
d_call: -
j_call: TRBJ1-5
clone_size: many
v_call: TRBV6-5

cdr3_nt: TGTGCCAGCAGCCCTCGGGACAGGGGGAGGAGAGAGACCCAGTACTTC
cdr3_aa: CASSPRDRGRRETQYF
d_call: TRBD1
j_call: TRBJ2-5
clone_size: many
v_call: TRBV7-9

cdr3_nt: TGTGCCAGCAGCTCCTCGACGGACGGCTACACCTTC
cdr3_aa: CASSSSTDGYTF
d_call: -
j_call: TRBJ1-2
clone_size: -
v_call: TRBV28

cdr3_nt: TGTGCCAGCAGTGACAGGGCGGGATCACCCCTCCACTTT
cdr3_aa: CASSDRAGSPLHF
d_call: -
j_call: TRBJ1-6
clone_size: many
v_call: TRBV6-1

cdr3_nt: TGTGCCAGCAGTTTGGGACTAGCGGATTTGTTACAAGAGACCCAGTACTTC
cdr3_aa: CASSLGLADLLQETQYF
d_call: TRBD2
j_call: TRBJ2-5
clone_size: many
v_call: TRBV6-2/TRBV6-3

cdr3_nt: TGTGCCAGCTCACCAAGGACAGGGGACGAGCAGTACTTC
cdr3_aa: CASSPRTGDEQYF
d_call: TRBD1
j_call: TRBJ2-7
clone_size: many
v_call: TRBV18

cdr3_nt: TGCAGTGCGGAACCTAGCGGGGGAAGCTCTGGGGCCAACGTCCTGACTTTC
cdr3_aa: CSAEPSGGSSGANVLTF
d_call: TRBD2
j_call: TRBJ2-6
clone_size: -
v_call: TRBV20-1

cdr3_nt: TGTGCCAGTAGCCCGCAGACTAGCGGGGGCCCGGATACGCAGTATTTT
cdr3_aa: CASSPQTSGGPDTQYF
d_call: TRBD2
j_call: TRBJ2-3
clone_size: -
v_call: TRBV19

cdr3_nt: TGTGCTAGTGGTTCCTTCCGCGGGCCCCTCCACTTT
cdr3_aa: CASGSFRGPLHF
d_call: -
j_call: TRBJ1-6
clone_size: -
v_call: TRBV12-5

cdr3_nt: TGCAGTGCGTCCACGGACTCCTTTTGGGCTGGGGCCAACGTCCTGACTTTC
cdr3_aa: CSASTDSFWAGANVLTF
d_call: -
j_call: TRBJ2-6
clone_size: many
v_call: TRBV20-1

cdr3_nt: TGTGCCAGCAGCTTAGGGCGGGGAACAAACTACGAGCAGTACTTC
cdr3_aa: CASSLGRGTNYEQYF
d_call: -
j_call: TRBJ2-7
clone_size: -
v_call: TRBV7-2

cdr3_nt: TGTGCCAGTAGCCCGGCAAGGGGGCAAACCTACGAGCAGTACTTC
cdr3_aa: CASSPARGQTYEQYF
d_call: TRBD1
j_call: TRBJ2-7
clone_size: few
v_call: TRBV19

cdr3_nt: TGCAGTGCCGCCCCCCTAGGGCGGGAGACCCAGTACTTC
cdr3_aa: CSAAPLGRETQYF
d_call: -
j_call: TRBJ2-5
clone_size: many
v_call: TRBV20-1

cdr3_nt: TGCGCCAGCAGCCCAGGGGGGGGCAGTAGAAAAGCTTTCTTT
cdr3_aa: CASSPGGGSRKAFF
d_call: TRBD1
j_call: TRBJ1-1
clone_size: many
v_call: TRBV4-1

cdr3_nt: TGTGCCAGCTCGAGGGGTTTCGACTATGGCTACACCTTC
cdr3_aa: CASSRGFDYGYTF
d_call: -
j_call: TRBJ1-2
clone_size: few
v_call: TRBV11-2

cdr3_nt: TGTGCCAGCAGTACCTCTCCCGGGACAGGGTTCAAAGAAGGGTCTACTTACGAGCAGTACTTC
cdr3_aa: CASSTSPGTGFKEGSTYEQYF
d_call: TRBD1
j_call: TRBJ2-7
clone_size: many
v_call: TRBV6-4

cdr3_nt: TGCAGTGCTAGTCTGTCTAGCGGGAATTACGGGCAGTACTTC
cdr3_aa: CSASLSSGNYGQYF
d_call: TRBD2
j_call: TRBJ2-7
clone_size: -
v_call: TRBV20-1

cdr3_nt: TGTGCCAGCAGCCAAGATAACAGGGCATTCAATAATTCACCCCTCCACTTT
cdr3_aa: CASSQDNRAFNNSPLHF
d_call: -
j_call: TRBJ1-6
clone_size: few
v_call: TRBV4-2

cdr3_nt: TGTGCCAGTAGTATAGGACAGGGGGCGTTCGTTAACACTGAAGCTCTCTTT
cdr3_aa: CASSIGQGAFVNTEALF
d_call: TRBD1
j_call: TRBJ1-1
clone_size: few
v_call: TRBV19

cdr3_nt: TGTGCCAGCAGTTTTCGTAGCGGGAGGGGTCAAGAGACCCAGTACTTC
cdr3_aa: CASSFRSGRGQETQYF
d_call: TRBD2
j_call: TRBJ2-5
clone_size: -
v_call: TRBV12-3/TRBV12-4